This T cell receptor beta chain was captured by sequencing in a study of liver allograft versus peripheral blood T cells. In the study overall: Peripheral blood of the recipients supplied T cell receptor repertoires that were compared with those in transplanted livers.

Study-wide points: Reported data describe T cell receptor repertoires within liver allografts as differing from those in peripheral blood.

TCRdb reanalysed the reads using MiXCR and keeps one entry per CDR3 protein. This sample has 8,000 to 10,000 distinct CDR3 sequences, with 20% found just once. The sample holds a few counts of this clonotype. Antigen: not known. The TCR was taken from a human patient who had a liver transplant. The T cells may come from the graft donor.

In DNA form, the CDR3 reads TGTGCCAGCAGTCCGGGGGGGGGGAGAATTATCGCAGATACGCAGTATTTT. Residues: CASSPGGGRIIADTQYF. J is TRBJ2-3 and V is TRBV27; TRBD2 matches 8 bases. The CDR3 has 17 residues. V lost 5 bases to trimming and J lost 4 bases; unmatched junction nucleotides: 14. The germline gives CDR1 MNHEY, CDR2 SMNVEV (reference sequence).